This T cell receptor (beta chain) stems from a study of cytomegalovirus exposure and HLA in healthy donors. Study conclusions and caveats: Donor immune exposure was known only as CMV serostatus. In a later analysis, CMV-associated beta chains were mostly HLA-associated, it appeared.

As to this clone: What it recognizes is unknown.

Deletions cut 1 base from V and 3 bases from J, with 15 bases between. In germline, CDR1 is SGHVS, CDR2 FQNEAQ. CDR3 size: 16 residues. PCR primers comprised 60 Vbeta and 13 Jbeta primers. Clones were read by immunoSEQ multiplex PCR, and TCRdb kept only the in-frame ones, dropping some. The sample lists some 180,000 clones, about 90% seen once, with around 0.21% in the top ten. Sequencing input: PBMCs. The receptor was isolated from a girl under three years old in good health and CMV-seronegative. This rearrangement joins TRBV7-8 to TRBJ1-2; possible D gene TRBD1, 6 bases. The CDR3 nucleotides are TGTGCCAGCAGCTTAGGCCCCAATCAGGGGCACTATGGCTACACCTTC. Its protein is CASSLGPNQGHYGYTF.